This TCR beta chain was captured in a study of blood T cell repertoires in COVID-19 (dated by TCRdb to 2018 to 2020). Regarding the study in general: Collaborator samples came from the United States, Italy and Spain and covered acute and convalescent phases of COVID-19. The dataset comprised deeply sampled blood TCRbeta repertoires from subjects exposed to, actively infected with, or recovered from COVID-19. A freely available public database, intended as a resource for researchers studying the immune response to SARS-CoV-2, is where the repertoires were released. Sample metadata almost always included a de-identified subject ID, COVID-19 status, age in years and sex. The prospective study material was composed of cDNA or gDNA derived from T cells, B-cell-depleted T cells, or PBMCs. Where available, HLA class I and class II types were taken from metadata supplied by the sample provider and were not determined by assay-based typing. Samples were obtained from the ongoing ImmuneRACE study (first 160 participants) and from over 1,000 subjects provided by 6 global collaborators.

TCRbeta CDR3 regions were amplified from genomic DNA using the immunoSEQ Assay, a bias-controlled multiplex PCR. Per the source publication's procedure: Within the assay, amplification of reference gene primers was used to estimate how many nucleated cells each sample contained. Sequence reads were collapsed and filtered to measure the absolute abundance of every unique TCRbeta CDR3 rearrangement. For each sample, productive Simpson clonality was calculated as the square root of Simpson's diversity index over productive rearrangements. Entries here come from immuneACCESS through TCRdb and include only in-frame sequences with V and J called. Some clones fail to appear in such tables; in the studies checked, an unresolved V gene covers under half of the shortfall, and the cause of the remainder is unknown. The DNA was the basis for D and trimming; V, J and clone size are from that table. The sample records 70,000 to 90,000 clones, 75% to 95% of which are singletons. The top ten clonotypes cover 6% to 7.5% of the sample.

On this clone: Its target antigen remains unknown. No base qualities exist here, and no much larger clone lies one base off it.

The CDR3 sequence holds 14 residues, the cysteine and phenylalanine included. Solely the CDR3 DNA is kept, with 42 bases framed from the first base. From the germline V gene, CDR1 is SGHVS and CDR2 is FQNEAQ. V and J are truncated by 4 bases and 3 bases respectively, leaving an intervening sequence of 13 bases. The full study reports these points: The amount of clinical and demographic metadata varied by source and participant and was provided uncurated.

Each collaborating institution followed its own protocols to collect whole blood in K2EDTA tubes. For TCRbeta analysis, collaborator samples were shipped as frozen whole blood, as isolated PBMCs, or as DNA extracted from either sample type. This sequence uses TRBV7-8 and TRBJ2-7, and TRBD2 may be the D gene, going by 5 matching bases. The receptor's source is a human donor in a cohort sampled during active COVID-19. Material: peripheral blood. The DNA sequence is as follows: TGTGCCAGCAGCTCTAGAGGGCAAGTCTACGAGCAGTACTTC. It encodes CASSSRGQVYEQYF.